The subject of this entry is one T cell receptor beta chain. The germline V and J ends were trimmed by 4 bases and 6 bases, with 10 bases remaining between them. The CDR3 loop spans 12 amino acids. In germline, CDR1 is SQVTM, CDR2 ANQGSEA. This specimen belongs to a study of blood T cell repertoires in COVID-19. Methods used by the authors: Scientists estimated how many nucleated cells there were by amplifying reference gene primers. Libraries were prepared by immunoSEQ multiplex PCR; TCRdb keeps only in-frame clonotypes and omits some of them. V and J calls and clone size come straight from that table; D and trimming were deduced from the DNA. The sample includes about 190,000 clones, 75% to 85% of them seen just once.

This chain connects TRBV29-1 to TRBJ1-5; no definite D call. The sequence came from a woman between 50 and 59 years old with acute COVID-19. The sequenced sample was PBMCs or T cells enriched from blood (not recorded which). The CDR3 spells CSVGEGAQPQHF. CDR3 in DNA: TGCAGCGTTGGGGAGGGAGCTCAGCCCCAGCATTTT.